The rows below give T cell receptor beta chains drawn from one sample of a study of control samples from healthy donors and cancer patients. Libraries were prepared by immunoSEQ multiplex PCR; TCRdb keeps only in-frame clonotypes and omits some of them. The sample has around 200,000 clones, around 93% seen once. The material sequenced was blood. The receptors were sampled from a man younger than 30 in good health. The CDR3 runs from the conserved cysteine through the conserved F or W. The D gene is left open where the match is weak. The listing skips clone size in some rows; elsewhere it reads once, few, many or a size class.

CDR3 protein | CDR3 DNA | V gene | clone size | J gene | D gene
CASSWRDRGNYGYTF | TGCGCCAGCAGCTGGCGGGACAGGGGGAACTATGGCTACACCTTC | TRBV5-1 | . | TRBJ1-2 | TRBD1
CATSDPGTSGNEQFF | TGTGCCACCAGTGACCCCGGGACTAGCGGCAATGAGCAGTTCTTC | TRBV24-1 | . | TRBJ2-1 | TRBD2
CASSLGGTGNSPLHF | TGCGCCAGCAGCTTAGGGGGGACAGGCAATTCACCCCTCCACTTT | TRBV5-1 | . | TRBJ1-6 | TRBD1
CAWRLTENSPLHF | TGTGCCTGGAGATTGACAGAGAATTCACCCCTCCACTTT | TRBV30 | few | TRBJ1-6 | .
CASSTGGEKLFF | TGTGCCAGCAGCACAGGAGGGGAAAAACTGTTTTTT | TRBV28 | . | TRBJ1-4 | .
CASSDTFRDTEAFF | TGTGCCAGCAGTGATACTTTCCGGGACACTGAAGCTTTCTTT | TRBV25-1 | once | TRBJ1-1 | .
CAISEGDQPQHF | TGTGCCATCAGCGAGGGCGATCAGCCCCAGCATTTT | TRBV10-3 | few | TRBJ1-5 | .
CASSLAGATDTQYF | TGTGCCAGCAGCTTAGCCGGAGCCACAGATACGCAGTATTTT | TRBV7-9 | . | TRBJ2-3 | .
CASSQQGQGTEAFF | TGTGCCAGCTCACAGCAGGGACAGGGCACTGAAGCTTTCTTT | TRBV18 | . | TRBJ1-1 | TRBD1
CASSEWSSGNTIYF | TGTGCCAGCAGTGAATGGAGTTCCGGAAACACCATATATTTT | TRBV6-1 | . | TRBJ1-3 | .
CASSPGGSGNTIYF | TGTGCCAGCTCCCCGGGGGGCTCTGGAAACACCATATATTTT | TRBV9 | few | TRBJ1-3 | .
CASSFTSNTEAFF | TGTGCCAGCAGCTTTACTAGCAACACTGAAGCTTTCTTT | TRBV7-3 | . | TRBJ1-1 | .
CASRKRDRGEYF | TGTGCCAGCAGAAAACGGGACAGGGGGGAGTACTTC | TRBV6-5 | . | TRBJ2-7 | TRBD1
CATSDQFQVGNQPQHF | TGTGCCACCAGCGACCAGTTCCAGGTCGGCAATCAGCCCCAGCATTTT | TRBV15 | once | TRBJ1-5 | .
CASSFSRGYEKLFF | TGTGCCAGCAGTTTCTCCCGGGGCTATGAAAAACTGTTTTTT | TRBV27 | . | TRBJ1-4 | .
CASSGNLQETQYF | TGTGCCAGCTCAGGGAACTTGCAAGAGACCCAGTACTTC | TRBV18 | . | TRBJ2-5 | .